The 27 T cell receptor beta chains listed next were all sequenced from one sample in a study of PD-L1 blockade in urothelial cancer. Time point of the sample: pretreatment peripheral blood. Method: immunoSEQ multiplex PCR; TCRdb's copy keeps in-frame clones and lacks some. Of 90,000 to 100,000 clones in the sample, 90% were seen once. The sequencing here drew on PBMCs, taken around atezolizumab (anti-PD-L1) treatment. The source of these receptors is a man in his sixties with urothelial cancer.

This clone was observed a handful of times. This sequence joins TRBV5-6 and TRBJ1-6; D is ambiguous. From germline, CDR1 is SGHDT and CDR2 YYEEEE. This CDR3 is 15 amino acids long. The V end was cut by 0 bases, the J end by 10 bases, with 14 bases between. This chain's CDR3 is CASSLAGKVYSPLHF. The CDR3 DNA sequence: TGTGCCAGCAGCTTGGCCGGGAAGGTTTACTCACCCCTCCACTTT.

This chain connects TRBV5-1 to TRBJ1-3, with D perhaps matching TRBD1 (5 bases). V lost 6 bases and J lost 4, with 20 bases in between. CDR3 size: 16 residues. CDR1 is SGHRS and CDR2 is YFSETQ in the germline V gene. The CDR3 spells CASIENYGGEGNTIYF. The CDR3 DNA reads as TGCGCCAGCATCGAGAATTACGGGGGGGAAGGAAACACCATATATTTT.

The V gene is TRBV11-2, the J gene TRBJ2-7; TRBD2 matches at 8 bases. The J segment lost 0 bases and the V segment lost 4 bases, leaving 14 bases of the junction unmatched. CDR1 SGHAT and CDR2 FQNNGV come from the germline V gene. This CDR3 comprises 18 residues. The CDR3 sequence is CASSSGRFARGDSYEQYF. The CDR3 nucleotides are TGTGCCAGCAGCTCAGGACGTTTCGCGCGGGGGGACTCCTACGAGCAGTACTTC.

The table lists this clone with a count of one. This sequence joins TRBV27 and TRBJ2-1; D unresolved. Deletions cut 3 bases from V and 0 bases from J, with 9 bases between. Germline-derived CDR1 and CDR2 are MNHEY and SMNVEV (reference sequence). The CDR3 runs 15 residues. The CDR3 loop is CASSFIFSSYNEQFF. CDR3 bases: TGTGCCAGCAGTTTCATCTTCAGCTCCTACAATGAGCAGTTCTTC.

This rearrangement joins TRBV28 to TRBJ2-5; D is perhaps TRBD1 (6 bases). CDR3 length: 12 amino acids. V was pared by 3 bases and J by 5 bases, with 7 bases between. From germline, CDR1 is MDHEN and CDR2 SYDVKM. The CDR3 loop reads CASSLGAETQYF. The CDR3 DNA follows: TGTGCCAGCAGTTTGGGGGCGGAGACCCAGTACTTC.

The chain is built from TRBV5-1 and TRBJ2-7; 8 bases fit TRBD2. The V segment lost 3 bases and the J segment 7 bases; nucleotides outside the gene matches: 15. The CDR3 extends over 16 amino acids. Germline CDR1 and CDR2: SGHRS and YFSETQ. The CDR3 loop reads CASSSPRGSGSREQYF. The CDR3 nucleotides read TGCGCCAGCAGCTCCCCCCGGGGGAGCGGGAGTCGGGAGCAGTACTTC.

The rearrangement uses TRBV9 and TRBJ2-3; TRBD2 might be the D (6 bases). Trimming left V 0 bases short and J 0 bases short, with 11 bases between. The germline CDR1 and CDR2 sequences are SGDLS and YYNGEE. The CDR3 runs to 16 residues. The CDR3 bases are TGTGCCAGCAGCGTAGGGGGGACTGGTAGCACAGATACGCAGTATTTT. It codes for CASSVGGTGSTDTQYF.

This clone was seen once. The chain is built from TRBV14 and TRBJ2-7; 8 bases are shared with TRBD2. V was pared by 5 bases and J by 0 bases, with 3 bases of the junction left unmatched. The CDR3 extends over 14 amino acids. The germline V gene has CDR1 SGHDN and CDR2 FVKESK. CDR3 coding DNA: TGTGCCAGCAGCAACAGCGGGAGCTCCTACGAGCAGTACTTC. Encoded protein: CASSNSGSSYEQYF.

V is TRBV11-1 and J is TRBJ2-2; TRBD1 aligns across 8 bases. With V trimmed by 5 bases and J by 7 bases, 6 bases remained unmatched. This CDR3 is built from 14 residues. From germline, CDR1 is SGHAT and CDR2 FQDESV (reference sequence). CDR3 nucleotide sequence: TGTGCCAGCAGCCAGGACAGGGTGTACGGGGAGCTGTTTTTT. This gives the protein CASSQDRVYGELFF.

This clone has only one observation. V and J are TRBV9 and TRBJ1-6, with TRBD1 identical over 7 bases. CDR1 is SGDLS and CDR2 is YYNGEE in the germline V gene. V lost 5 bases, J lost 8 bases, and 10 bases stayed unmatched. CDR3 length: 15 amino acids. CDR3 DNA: TGTGCCAGCAGTGGCAACAGGGGAGGTGATTCACCCCTCCACTTT. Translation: CASSGNRGGDSPLHF.

CDR3 DNA: TGCGCCAGCAGCTTGGGTTCAGGCTCCTACAATGAGCAGTTCTTC. Protein: CASSLGSGSYNEQFF. The chain carries TRBV5-1 and TRBJ2-1; no clear D gene. CDR3 length: 15 residues. Germline V lookup: CDR1 SGHRS, CDR2 YFSETQ. V shed 0 bases and J shed 0 bases, with 7 bases lying between them.

As DNA, the CDR3 is TGTGCCAGCAGTTACGAGGGGGGGAGGAAGGAGCAGTTCTTC. It encodes CASSYEGGRKEQFF. The J gene is TRBJ2-1, the V gene TRBV6-5; the D gene is possibly TRBD2 (7 bases). Trimming pared 2 bases from V and 10 bases from J, leaving 15 bases between. There are 14 residues in the CDR3. Germline V gene sequence: CDR1 MNHEY, CDR2 SVGAGI.

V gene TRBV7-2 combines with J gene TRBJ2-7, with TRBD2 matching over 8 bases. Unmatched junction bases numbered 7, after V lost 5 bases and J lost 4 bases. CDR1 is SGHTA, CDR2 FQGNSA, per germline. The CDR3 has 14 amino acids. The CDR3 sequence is CASSPRTSWYEQYF. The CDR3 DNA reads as TGTGCCAGCAGCCCCCGGACTAGCTGGTACGAGCAGTACTTC.

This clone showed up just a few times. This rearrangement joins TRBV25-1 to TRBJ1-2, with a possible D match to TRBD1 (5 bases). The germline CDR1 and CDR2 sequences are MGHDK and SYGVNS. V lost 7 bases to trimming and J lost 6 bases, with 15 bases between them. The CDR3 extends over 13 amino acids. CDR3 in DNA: TGTGCCAGCACCGACGGGAGGGGAGATGGCTACACCTTC. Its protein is CASTDGRGDGYTF.

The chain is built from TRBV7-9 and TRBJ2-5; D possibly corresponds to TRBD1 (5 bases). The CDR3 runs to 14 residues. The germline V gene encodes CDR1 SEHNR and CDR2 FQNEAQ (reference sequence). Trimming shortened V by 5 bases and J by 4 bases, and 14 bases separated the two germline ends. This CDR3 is CASSHTTAGETQYF. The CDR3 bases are TGTGCCAGCAGCCACACGACAGCCGGAGAGACCCAGTACTTC. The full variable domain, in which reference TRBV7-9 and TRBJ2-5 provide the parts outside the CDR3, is DTGVSQNPRHKITKRGQNVTFRCDPISEHNRLYWYRQTLGQGPEFLTYFQNEAQLEKSRLLSDRFSAERPKGSFSTLEIQRTEQGDSAMYLCASSHTTAGETQYFGPGTRLLVL.

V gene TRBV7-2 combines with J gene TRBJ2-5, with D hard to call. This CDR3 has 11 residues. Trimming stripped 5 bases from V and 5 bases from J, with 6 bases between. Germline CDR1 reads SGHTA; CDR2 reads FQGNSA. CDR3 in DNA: TGTGCCAGCAGCCTAACGGAGACCCAGTACTTC. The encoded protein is CASSLTETQYF.

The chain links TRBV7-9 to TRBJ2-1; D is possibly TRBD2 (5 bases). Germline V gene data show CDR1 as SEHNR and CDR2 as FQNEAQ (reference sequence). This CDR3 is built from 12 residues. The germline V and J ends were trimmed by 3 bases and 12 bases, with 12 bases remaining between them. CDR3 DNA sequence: TGTGCCAGCAGCTTGGACTCGTCGGGGCAGTTCTTC. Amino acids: CASSLDSSGQFF.

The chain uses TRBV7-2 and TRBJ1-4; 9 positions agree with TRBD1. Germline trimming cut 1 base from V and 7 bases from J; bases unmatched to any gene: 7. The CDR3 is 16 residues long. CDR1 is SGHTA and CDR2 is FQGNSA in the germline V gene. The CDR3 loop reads CASSLGAGTGLEKLFF. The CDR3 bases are TGTGCCAGCAGCTTAGGAGCCGGGACAGGGCTTGAAAAACTGTTTTTT.

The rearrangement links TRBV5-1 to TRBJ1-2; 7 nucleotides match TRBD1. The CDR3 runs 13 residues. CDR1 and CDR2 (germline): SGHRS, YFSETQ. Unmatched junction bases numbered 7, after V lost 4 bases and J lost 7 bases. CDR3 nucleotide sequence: TGCGCCAGCAGCCAAGGACAGGTTCGTGGCTACACCTTC. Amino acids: CASSQGQVRGYTF.

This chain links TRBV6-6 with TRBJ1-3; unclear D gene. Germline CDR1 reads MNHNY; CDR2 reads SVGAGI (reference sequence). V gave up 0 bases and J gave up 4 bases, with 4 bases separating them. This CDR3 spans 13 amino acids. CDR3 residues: CASSYSGGNTIYF. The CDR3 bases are TGTGCCAGCAGTTACTCCGGGGGAAACACCATATATTTT.

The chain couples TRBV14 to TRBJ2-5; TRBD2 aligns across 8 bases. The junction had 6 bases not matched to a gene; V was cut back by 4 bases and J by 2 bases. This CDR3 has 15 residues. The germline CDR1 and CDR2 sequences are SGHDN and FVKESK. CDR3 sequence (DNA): TGTGCCAGCAGCCGGCTCGCGGGGGGACAAGAGACCCAGTACTTC. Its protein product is CASSRLAGGQETQYF.

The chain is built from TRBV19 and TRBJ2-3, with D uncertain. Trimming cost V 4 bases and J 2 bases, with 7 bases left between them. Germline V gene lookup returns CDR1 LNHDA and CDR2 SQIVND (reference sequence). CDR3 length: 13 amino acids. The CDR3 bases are TGTGCCAGTAGTACTCCTCTCACAGATACGCAGTATTTT. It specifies CASSTPLTDTQYF.

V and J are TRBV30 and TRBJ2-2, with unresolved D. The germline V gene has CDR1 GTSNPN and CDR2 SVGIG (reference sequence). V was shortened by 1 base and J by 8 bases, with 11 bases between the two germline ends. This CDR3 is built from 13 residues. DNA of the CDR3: TGTGCCTGGAGTGCGCAGTTTACGGGGGAGCTGTTTTTT. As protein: CAWSAQFTGELFF. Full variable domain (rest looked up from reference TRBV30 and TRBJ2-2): SQTIHQWPATLVQPVGSPLSLECTVEGTSNPNLYWYRQAAGRGLQLLFYSVGIGQISSEVPQNLSASRPQDRQFILSSKKLLLSDSGFYLCAWSAQFTGELFFGEGSRLTVL.

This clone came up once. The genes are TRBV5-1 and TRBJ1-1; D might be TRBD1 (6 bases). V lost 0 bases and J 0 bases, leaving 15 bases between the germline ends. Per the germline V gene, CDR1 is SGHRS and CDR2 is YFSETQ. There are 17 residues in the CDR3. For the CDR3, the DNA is TGCGCCAGCAGCTTGGGGGTCAGGGGTGCTATGAACACTGAAGCTTTCTTT. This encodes CASSLGVRGAMNTEAFF.

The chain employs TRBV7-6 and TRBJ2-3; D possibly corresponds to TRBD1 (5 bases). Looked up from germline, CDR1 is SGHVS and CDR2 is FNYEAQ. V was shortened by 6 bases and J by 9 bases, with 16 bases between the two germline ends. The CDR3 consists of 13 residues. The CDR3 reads CASSPLRGETQYF. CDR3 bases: TGTGCCAGCAGTCCCCTTAGGGGTGAGACGCAGTATTTT.

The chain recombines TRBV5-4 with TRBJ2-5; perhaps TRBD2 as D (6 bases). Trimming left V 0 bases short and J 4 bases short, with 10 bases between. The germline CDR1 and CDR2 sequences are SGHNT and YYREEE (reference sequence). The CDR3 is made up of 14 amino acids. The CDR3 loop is CASSLGQGGETQYF. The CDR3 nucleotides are TGTGCCAGCAGCTTGGGGCAGGGAGGAGAGACCCAGTACTTC.

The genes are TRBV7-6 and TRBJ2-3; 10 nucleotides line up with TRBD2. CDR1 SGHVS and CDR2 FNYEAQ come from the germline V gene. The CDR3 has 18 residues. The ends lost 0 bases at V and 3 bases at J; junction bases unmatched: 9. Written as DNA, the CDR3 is TGTGCCAGCAGCTTAGCTCCTCAGCGGGGGGGGAAGACAGATACGCAGTATTTT. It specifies CASSLAPQRGGKTDTQYF.